Listed below are T cell receptor beta chains from one sample, sequenced in a study of CXCR3-negative and CXCR3-positive naive CD8 T cells. One entry per CDR3 protein, without DNA, is what TCRdb gives after re-calling the 5' RACE reads. The repertoire table contains around 81,000 distinct CDR3 sequences. The sequenced sample was naive CXCR3- CD8+ T cells from blood. These receptors originate from a human donor in good health. Some clones in this sample may be carry-over from other donors' samples. Both conserved end residues are part of each CDR3. Each record gives: V gene, J gene, CDR3 protein.

TRBV11-2	TRBJ2-1	CASSSPIAGFSYNEQFF
TRBV19	TRBJ1-6	CASSSGQGRPPLHF
TRBV13	TRBJ2-4	CASSADRVRRGKNIQYF
TRBV3-1	TRBJ2-1	CASSHGLAGFGEQFF
TRBV4-1	TRBJ2-1	CASSQTGPNEQFF
TRBV29-1	TRBJ2-3	CSVEDGGTRAGPDTQYF
TRBV20-1	TRBJ2-1	CSALGDSGGVDEQFF
TRBV11-3	TRBJ1-2	CASSDRDSGYTF
TRBV12-3/TRBV12-4	TRBJ2-5	CASSPITGSRYF
TRBV12-3/TRBV12-4	TRBJ2-7	CASSLSRSYEQYF